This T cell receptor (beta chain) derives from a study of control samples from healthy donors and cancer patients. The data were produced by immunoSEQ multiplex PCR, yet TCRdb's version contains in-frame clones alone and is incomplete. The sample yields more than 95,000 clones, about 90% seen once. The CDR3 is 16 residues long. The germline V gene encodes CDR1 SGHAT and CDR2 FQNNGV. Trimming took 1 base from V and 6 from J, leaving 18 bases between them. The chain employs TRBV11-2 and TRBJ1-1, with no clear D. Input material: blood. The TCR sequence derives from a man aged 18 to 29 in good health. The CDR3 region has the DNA TGTGCCAGCAGCTTAGTAGCGAGTTCATCGGGCTCTGAAGCTTTCTTT. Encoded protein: CASSLVASSSGSEAFF.